A selection of T cell receptor beta chains follows, all from one sample in a study of blood T cell repertoires in COVID-19. Method: immunoSEQ multiplex PCR; TCRdb's copy keeps in-frame clones and lacks some. The sample shows under 80,000 clones, around 89% of them seen only once. The sequenced sample was peripheral blood. These receptors were obtained from a man aged 65 to 79 with active or convalescent COVID-19. Each CDR3 is given with its conserved first and last residue. A D gene is named only where the DNA matches it firmly. Where a row states a size, it is once, few, many or the class of an expanded clone; other rows omit it.

j_call,cdr3_length,v_call,clone_size,d_call,cdr3_aa,cdr3_nt
TRBJ2-7,14,TRBV6-2/TRBV6-3,.,TRBD2,CASSKTSGSFKQYF,TGTGCCAGCAGTAAGACTAGCGGGAGTTTCAAGCAGTACTTC
TRBJ2-7,15,TRBV5-4,once,TRBD1,CASSFPGQGAWEQYF,TGTGCCAGCAGCTTCCCGGGACAGGGGGCGTGGGAGCAGTACTTC
TRBJ2-3,15,TRBV14,.,TRBD1,CASSRRQGTADTQYF,TGTGCCAGCAGCCGCAGACAGGGTACCGCTGATACGCAGTATTTT
TRBJ2-3,13,TRBV19,.,TRBD1,CASSRQGTDTQYF,TGTGCCAGTAGTAGACAGGGTACAGATACGCAGTATTTT
TRBJ1-5,15,TRBV5-1,.,.,CASSLQGGGNQPQHF,TGCGCCAGCAGCCTACAAGGGGGTGGGAATCAGCCCCAGCATTTT
TRBJ2-7,14,TRBV24-1,few,TRBD2,CATSESSGRHEQYF,TGTGCCACCAGTGAGTCTAGCGGGAGGCACGAGCAGTACTTC
TRBJ2-2,14,TRBV11-2,.,.,CASRDYSNTGELFF,TGTGCCAGCAGAGACTATTCGAACACCGGGGAGCTGTTTTTT
TRBJ1-1,13,TRBV29-1,.,TRBD1,CSERQGLDTEAFF,TGCAGCGAACGACAGGGTTTGGACACTGAAGCTTTCTTT
TRBJ2-1,13,TRBV7-9,.,TRBD2,CASSTGLEGRQFF,TGTGCCAGCAGCACCGGACTAGAGGGTCGGCAGTTCTTC
TRBJ2-1,15,TRBV5-1,.,TRBD2,CASSLGLAGGTEQFF,TGCGCCAGCAGCTTGGGGCTAGCGGGAGGTACTGAGCAGTTCTTC
TRBJ1-5,13,TRBV3-1/TRBV3-2,.,.,CASSQDRGQPQHF,TGTGCCAGCAGCCAAGATAGGGGGCAGCCCCAGCATTTT
TRBJ2-5,12,TRBV3-1/TRBV3-2,.,TRBD1,CASSTGGETQYF,TGTGCCAGCAGTACAGGGGGGGAGACCCAGTACTTC
TRBJ1-5,15,TRBV4-2,.,.,CASSLEDRLNQPQHF,TGTGCCAGCAGCCTTGAGGACAGACTCAATCAGCCCCAGCATTTT
TRBJ1-1,14,TRBV9,.,TRBD1,CASSVQGAGTEAFF,TGTGCCAGCAGCGTCCAGGGGGCTGGGACTGAAGCTTTCTTT
TRBJ1-2,15,TRBV5-6,.,.,CASSLDGGFDYGYTF,TGTGCCAGCAGCTTGGATGGGGGGTTCGACTATGGCTACACCTTC
TRBJ2-6,14,TRBV5-1,.,.,CASTSGAGANVLTF,TGCGCCAGCACCTCAGGGGCTGGGGCCAACGTCCTGACTTTC
TRBJ1-2,13,TRBV30,.,TRBD1,CAWSSGTGGGYTF,TGTGCCTGGAGCTCCGGGACAGGTGGAGGCTACACCTTC
TRBJ1-1,17,TRBV5-8,.,.,CASSLVRGSLAITEAFF,TGTGCCAGCAGCTTGGTGAGGGGGTCATTGGCGATCACTGAAGCTTTCTTT
TRBJ1-2,15,TRBV29-1,.,.,CSVEDWEALNYGYTF,TGCAGCGTTGAGGACTGGGAGGCTCTAAACTATGGCTACACCTTC
TRBJ2-3,13,TRBV19,.,.,CASSKAGTDTQYF,TGTGCCAGTAGTAAGGCGGGGACAGATACGCAGTATTTT
TRBJ1-1,17,TRBV28,.,.,CASSLYQRTDLNTEAFF,TGTGCCAGCAGTTTATACCAGAGGACAGATCTGAACACTGAAGCTTTCTTT
TRBJ2-7,13,TRBV5-4,.,.,CASSSAGYYEQYF,TGTGCCAGCAGCTCGGCGGGGTATTACGAGCAGTACTTC
TRBJ1-5,15,TRBV27,.,.,CASSPDPGFYQPQHF,TGTGCCAGCAGTCCAGACCCAGGGTTCTATCAGCCCCAGCATTTT
TRBJ2-7,13,TRBV9,.,.,CASSVGPEGEQYF,TGTGCCAGCAGCGTAGGCCCGGAGGGCGAGCAGTACTTC
TRBJ2-3,16,TRBV7-9,.,TRBD2,CASSFGGGRSTDTQYF,TGTGCCAGCAGCTTTGGCGGGGGGCGCAGCACAGATACGCAGTATTTT
TRBJ2-3,14,TRBV5-1,.,.,CASSTGRGTDTQYF,TGCGCCAGCAGCACTGGGAGAGGCACAGATACGCAGTATTTT
TRBJ2-3,16,TRBV7-2,.,TRBD2,CASSLAGAGVEDTQYF,TGTGCCAGCAGCTTAGCGGGAGCGGGAGTGGAAGATACGCAGTATTTT
TRBJ2-3,15,TRBV25-1,.,.,CASSETGSGTDTQYF,TGTGCCAGCAGTGAAACAGGGAGTGGAACAGATACGCAGTATTTT
TRBJ2-1,14,TRBV28,.,TRBD1,CASSPGQGRVEQFF,TGTGCCAGCAGCCCCGGACAGGGTAGGGTTGAGCAGTTCTTC
TRBJ1-6,13,TRBV6-4,.,.,CASSVQENSPLHF,TGTGCCAGCAGTGTACAGGAAAATTCACCCCTCCACTTT
TRBJ1-3,16,TRBV23-1,.,.,CASSPRSRSSGNTIYF,TGCGCCAGCAGTCCTCGCAGCCGGAGCTCTGGAAACACCATATATTTT